This note documents a single T cell receptor beta chain sequence. Its specificity is not known. The study made its TRB cDNA libraries by 5' RACE, adding UMI labels. Reanalyzing the 5' RACE reads, TCRdb keeps one entry per CDR3 protein, without DNA. This sample's clone table lists 90,000 to 150,000 distinct CDR3 sequences. The sample originates from a study of CXCR3-negative and CXCR3-positive naive CD8 T cells. Whole-study results and caveats: Whereas memory cells differed, naive CXCR3-negative and CXCR3-positive cells shared similar TRBV-TRBJ usage. Researchers report that CXCR3-positive naive cells carry more hydrophobic TRB CDR3s than CXCR3-negative naive cells.

Germline CDR1 is LNHNV and CDR2 is YYDKDF (reference sequence). This CDR3 has 14 residues. This sequence was found in a human donor in good health. Some clones in this sample may be carry-over from other donors' samples. Sequencing used naive CXCR3+ CD8+ T cells from blood. Subset in this sample: CD45RO-CCR7+CD27+CD95- naive CD8+ T cells expressing CXCR3 (TNR3+). This chain links TRBV15 with TRBJ2-2; TCRdb gives TRBD1 as the D gene, but with no DNA this cannot be confirmed. The CDR3 loop is CATTLTAPTGELFF.